This paragraph covers one TCR beta chain sequence. Antigen unknown. The data stem from a study of regulatory T cells in long-lasting Graves disease. Whole-study results and caveats: Analyses excluded thyroid tissue, covering peripheral blood alone. Preferential use of TRBV28, TRBJ1-2 and TRBJ2-5 was seen in persistent disease.

The CDR3 contains 14 residues. Germline CDR1 DFQATT, CDR2 SNEGSKA (reference sequence). V trimming: 5 bases; J trimming: 8 bases; junction bases outside the gene matches: 10. The time point is: persistent/refractory GD, antithyroid drugs over 5 years with positive TRAb. The TCR library was made from RNA that had been extracted from PBMCs in TRIzol. Assembly of TCR beta libraries relied on iRepertoire HTBI primers together with Arm-PCR of CDR3 regions. MiXCR, run by TCRdb on the multiplex PCR reads, gives a single entry per CDR3 protein. The sample contains about 430,000 distinct CDR3 sequences, around a fifth of which appear only once.

The V and J genes are TRBV20-1 and TRBJ1-4, with TRBD1 identical over 8 bases. The sample here was peripheral blood mononuclear cells (PBMCs), taken when the disease was refractory, from a patient treated with antithyroid drugs. This TCR was sampled from a female donor with Graves disease. In DNA form, the CDR3 reads TGCAGTGCTCAACTACAGGGGGATGGAGAAAAACTGTTTTTT. This translates into CSAQLQGDGEKLFF.